The text below deals with one T cell receptor (beta chain). Its cognate antigen is unknown. The sample belongs to a study of cytomegalovirus exposure and HLA in healthy donors. Study-level points and caveats: Earlier results showed most TCR beta V segments being productive about 90% or about 30% of the time.

Trimming took 3 bases from V and 5 from J; bases not matched to a gene: 4. This CDR3 is 15 amino acids long. Per the germline V gene, CDR1 is MRHNA and CDR2 is SNTAGT. It was with 60 Vbeta and 13 Jbeta primers that the PCR ran. Clones were sequenced by immunoSEQ multiplex PCR, and TCRdb holds only the in-frame ones, with some missing. The profile shows 150,000 to 200,000 clones, more than 65% of them singletons. Material for sequencing was PBMCs. V and J are TRBV6-4 and TRBJ2-1, with TRBD1 matching 10 bases. The sequence was obtained from a man aged 18 to 29 in good health and CMV-seropositive. The CDR3 bases are TGTGCCAGCAGTGAAGTGGGACAGGGGAACAATGAGCAGTTCTTC. As protein: CASSEVGQGNNEQFF.